The entry below describes one T cell receptor beta chain. This entry is derived from a study of shared clonotypes between healthy human individuals. In the study overall: Three plates were used per donor for CD4 naive, three for CD4 memory, two for CD8 naive and one for CD8 memory.

V was clipped by 7 bases and J by 4 bases; unmatched bases: 10. The germline V gene encodes CDR1 MNHNS and CDR2 SASEGT. This CDR3 has 14 residues. Assay used: immunoSEQ multiplex PCR; TCRdb lists only in-frame clones, some missing. The sample has roughly 650,000 clones, around 97% seen once; the top ten hold less than 0.065%. The rearrangement joins TRBV6-1 to TRBJ2-7, with 7 bases fitting TRBD2. The sample taken for sequencing was naive CD4+ T cells sorted from blood. The sample's subset: CD45RA+ positively selected. This TCR was recovered from a woman in her 30s in good health. The CDR3 is CASIRERDRYEQYF. As DNA, the CDR3 is TGTGCCAGCATCCGCGAGCGGGATCGGTACGAGCAGTACTTC.